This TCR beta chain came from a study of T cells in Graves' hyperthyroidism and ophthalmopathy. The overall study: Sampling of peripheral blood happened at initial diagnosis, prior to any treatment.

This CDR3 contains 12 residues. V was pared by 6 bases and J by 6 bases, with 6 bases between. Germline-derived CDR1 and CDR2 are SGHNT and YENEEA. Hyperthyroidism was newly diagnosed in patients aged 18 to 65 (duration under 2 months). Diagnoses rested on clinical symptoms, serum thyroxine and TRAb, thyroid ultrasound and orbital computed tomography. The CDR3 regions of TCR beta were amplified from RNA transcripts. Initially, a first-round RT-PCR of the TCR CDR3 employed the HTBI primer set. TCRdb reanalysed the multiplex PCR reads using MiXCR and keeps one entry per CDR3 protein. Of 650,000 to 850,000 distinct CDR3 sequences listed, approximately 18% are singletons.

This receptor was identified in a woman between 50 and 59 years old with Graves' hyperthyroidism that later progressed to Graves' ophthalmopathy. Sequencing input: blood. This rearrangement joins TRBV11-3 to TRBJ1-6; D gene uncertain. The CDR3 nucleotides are TGTGCCAGCAGTGGGTTTAATTCACCCCTCCACTTT. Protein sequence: CASSGFNSPLHF.